Only a few counts were recorded for the clone carrying this T cell receptor (beta chain). No antigen is known for it. Germline lookup yields CDR1 SQVTM and CDR2 ANQGSEA. This CDR3 spans 12 amino acids. The record originates from a study of beta chain features in type 1 diabetes. Study results and caveats: Shorter TCRB CDR3s, moderately but significantly so, were found in Type 1 diabetes patients in all four CD4+ subsets.

Reverse transcription of all isolated RNA meant that expressed TCRB transcripts were sequenced. Here immunoSEQ multiplex PCR was the method, and the copy in TCRdb shows in-frame clones only, minus some. The sample shows 120,000 to 150,000 clones, about 13% of them seen only once. The chain has TRBV29-1 and TRBJ2-5; 7 positions agree with TRBD1. Gene TRBJ2-7 matches the end of the DNA better, so the J call may be wrong. The TCR sequence derives from a man aged 18 to 35 with type 1 diabetes. What was sequenced was central memory CD4+ T cells from blood. The CDR3 protein is CSTWDSSYEQYF. The CDR3 nucleotides are TGCAGCACTTGGGACAGCTCCTACGAGCAGTACTTC.